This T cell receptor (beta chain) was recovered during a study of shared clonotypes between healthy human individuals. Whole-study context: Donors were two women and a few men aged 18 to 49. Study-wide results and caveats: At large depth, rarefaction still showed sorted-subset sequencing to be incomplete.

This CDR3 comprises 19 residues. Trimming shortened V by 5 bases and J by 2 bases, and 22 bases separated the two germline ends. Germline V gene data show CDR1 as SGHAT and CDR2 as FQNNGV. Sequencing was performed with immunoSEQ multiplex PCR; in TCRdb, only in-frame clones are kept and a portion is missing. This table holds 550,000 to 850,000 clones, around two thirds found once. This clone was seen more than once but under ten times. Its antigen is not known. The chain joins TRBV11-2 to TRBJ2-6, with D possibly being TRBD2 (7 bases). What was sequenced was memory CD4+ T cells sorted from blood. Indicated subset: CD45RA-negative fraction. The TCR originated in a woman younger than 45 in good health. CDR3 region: CASSPHILAWDTGANVLTF. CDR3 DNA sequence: TGTGCCAGCAGCCCGCATATACTAGCGTGGGACACTGGGGCCAACGTCCTGACTTTC.